This T cell receptor beta chain was obtained from a study of control samples from healthy donors and cancer patients. V gave up 5 bases and J gave up 2 bases, with 10 bases separating them. CDR3 size: 13 residues. Germline lookup yields CDR1 SEHNR and CDR2 FQNEAQ (reference sequence). The table came from immunoSEQ multiplex PCR; TCRdb's copy has only in-frame clones and leaves some out. Here the sample spans more than 95,000 clones, 85% to 95% being singletons. This clone was found a few times. V gene TRBV7-9 combines with J gene TRBJ2-7; no clear D gene. The receptor was derived from a man aged 30-40 years in good health. Material: blood. DNA of the CDR3: TGTGCCAGCAGCCTGCTGGCAGCCTACGAGCAGTACTTC. Protein sequence: CASSLLAAYEQYF.